This paragraph reports one T cell receptor beta chain. The sample comes from a study of blood T cell repertoires in COVID-19. In the study overall: COVID-19 samples from acute and convalescent phases originated in the United States, Italy and Spain. The analysed material was cDNA or gDNA that came from T cells, B-cell-depleted T cells, or PBMCs.

Source study methods: Reference gene primer amplification gave estimated nucleated cell counts. The method was immunoSEQ multiplex PCR; TCRdb's version includes in-frame clones alone and lacks a portion of them. D and trimming come from the DNA, and the V and J calls and clone size come from that table. The sample has around 160,000 clones, 81% seen once. Germline V gives CDR1 MDHEN, CDR2 SYDVKM. Deletions cut 6 bases from V and 0 bases from J, with 12 bases between. The CDR3 is 14 amino acids. The sequence was obtained from a human donor with acute or convalescent COVID-19. The donor label of this sample is uncertain. Sequencing used peripheral blood. This sequence joins TRBV28 and TRBJ2-7, with a weak D call TRBD2 (6 bases). The CDR3 reads CASSPSAGSYEQYV. The CDR3 nucleotides are TGTGCCAGCAGCCCCTCAGCGGGCTCCTACGAGCAGTACGTC.